This T cell receptor (beta chain) is drawn from a study of T cell responses to AZD1222 COVID-19 vaccine. General observations from the study: Rises in breadth and depth of Spike-specific TCRs came after two AZD1222 doses.

Sequencing used immunoSEQ multiplex PCR; TCRdb keeps in-frame clones, though not all of them. Altogether about 79,000 clones are present, around 80% being singletons, with the ten largest covering less than 25%. Note on this clone: Its antigen is still unknown.

V lost 5 bases and J lost 7, with 8 bases in between. From germline, CDR1 is DFQATT and CDR2 SNEGSKA (reference sequence). The CDR3 runs to 11 residues. This specimen consisted of peripheral blood, obtained on day 0 of AZD1222 vaccination. The source of this sequence is an adult in good health. The chain employs TRBV20-1 and TRBJ2-2, with D uncertain. The CDR3 DNA follows: TGCAGTGCTCCCCTGAACGGGGAGCTGTTTTTT. Amino acid sequence: CSAPLNGELFF.